A single sample gave rise to the 2 T cell receptor beta chains below, sequenced in a study of shared clonotypes between healthy human individuals. Repertoires were generated with immunoSEQ multiplex PCR, while TCRdb's copy carries only in-frame clones and drops some. This table holds about 600,000 clones, more than 95% found once. The sample consisted of naive CD4+ T cells sorted from blood. The sample's subset: CD45RA+ positively selected. These receptors all stem from a woman in her thirties in good health.

The chain has TRBV6-5 and TRBJ1-1, with a weak D call TRBD1 (6 bases). From germline, CDR1 is MNHEY and CDR2 SVGAGI. The CDR3 has 16 amino acids. V was trimmed by 0 bases and J by 3 bases, leaving 14 bases between them. The CDR3 loop reads CASSYSYRVGDTEAFF. The CDR3 nucleotides read TGTGCCAGCAGTTACTCCTACAGGGTCGGGGACACTGAAGCTTTCTTT.

This CDR3 is CASRGQASNQPQHF. DNA of the CDR3: TGTGCCAGCAGAGGACAGGCGAGCAATCAGCCCCAGCATTTT. The chain carries TRBV6-1 and TRBJ1-5, with TRBD1 identical over 7 bases. Trimming removed 6 bases from V and 1 base from J; junction bases left unmatched: 3. The CDR3 has 14 amino acids. Germline-derived CDR1 and CDR2 are MNHNS and SASEGT.